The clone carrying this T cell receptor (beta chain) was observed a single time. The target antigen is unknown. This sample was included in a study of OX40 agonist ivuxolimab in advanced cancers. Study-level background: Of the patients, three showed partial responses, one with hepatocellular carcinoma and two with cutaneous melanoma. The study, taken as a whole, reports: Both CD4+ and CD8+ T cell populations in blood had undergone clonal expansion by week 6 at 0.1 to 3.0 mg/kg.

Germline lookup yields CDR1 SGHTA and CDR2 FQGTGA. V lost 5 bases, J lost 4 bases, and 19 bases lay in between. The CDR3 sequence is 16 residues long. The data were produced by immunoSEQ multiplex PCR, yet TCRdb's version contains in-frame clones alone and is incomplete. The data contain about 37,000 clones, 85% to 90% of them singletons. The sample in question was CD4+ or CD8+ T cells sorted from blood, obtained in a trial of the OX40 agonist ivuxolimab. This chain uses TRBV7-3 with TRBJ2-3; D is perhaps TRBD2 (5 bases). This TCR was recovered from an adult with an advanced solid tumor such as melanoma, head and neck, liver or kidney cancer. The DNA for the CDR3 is TGTGCCAGCAGCCCCCCTACTAGTGGGGTTGCAGATACGCAGTATTTT. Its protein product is CASSPPTSGVADTQYF.